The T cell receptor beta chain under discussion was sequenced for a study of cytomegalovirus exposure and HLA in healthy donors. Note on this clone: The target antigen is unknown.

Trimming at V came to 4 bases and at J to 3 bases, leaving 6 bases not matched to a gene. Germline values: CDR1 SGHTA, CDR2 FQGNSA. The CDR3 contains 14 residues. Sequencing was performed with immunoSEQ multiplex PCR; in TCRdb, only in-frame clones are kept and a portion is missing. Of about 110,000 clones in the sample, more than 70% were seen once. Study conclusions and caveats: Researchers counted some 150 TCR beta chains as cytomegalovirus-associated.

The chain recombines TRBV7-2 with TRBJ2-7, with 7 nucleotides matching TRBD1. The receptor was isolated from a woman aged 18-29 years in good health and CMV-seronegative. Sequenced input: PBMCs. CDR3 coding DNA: TGTGCCAGCAGCTCCACAGGGGTTTACTACGAGCAGTACTTC. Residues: CASSSTGVYYEQYF.